These 20 T cell receptor beta chains came from one sample sequenced in a study of T cell repertoires in cytomegalovirus infection. Their target antigens are unknown. Using its own MiXCR run on the reads, TCRdb lists one record per CDR3 protein. Of about 890,000 distinct CDR3 sequences listed, approximately 31% are singletons. The input for sequencing was cultured CD8+ T cells from PBMCs, taken from culture after CMV antigen stimulation. The receptors derive from a human donor in good health (CMV status not recorded). Some clones in this sample may be carry-over from other donors' samples.

This clonotype came up once. The CDR3 protein is CASSLPFPDRVEETQYF. CDR3 coding DNA: TGTGCCAGCAGCTTGCCCTTTCCAGACAGGGTAGAAGAGACCCAGTACTTC. The J gene is TRBJ2-5, the V gene TRBV5-4, with TRBD1 matching over 7 bases. CDR1 and CDR2 (germline): SGHNT, YYREEE (reference sequence). V trimming: 1 base; J trimming: 3 bases; junction bases outside the gene matches: 12. This CDR3 is 17 amino acids long.

This clonotype was picked up many times. The V gene is TRBV7-8, the J gene TRBJ2-1; 10 bases are shared with TRBD2. The CDR3 consists of 17 residues. CDR1 SGHVS and CDR2 FQNEAQ come from the germline V gene. V shed 4 bases, J shed 4 bases, and the junction held 10 bases outside the gene matches. The CDR3 bases are TGTGCCAGCAGCTCAGTGGCAGCGGGGGGGATATACAATGAGCAGTTCTTC. This encodes CASSSVAAGGIYNEQFF. The full variable domain, completed using reference TRBV7-8 and TRBJ2-1, is GAGVSQSPRYKVAKRGQDVALRCDPISGHVSLFWYQQALGQGPEFLTYFQNEAQLDKSGLPSDRFFAERPEGSVSTLKIQRTQQEDSAVYLCASSSVAAGGIYNEQFFGPGTRLTVL.

This clonotype was seen a few times. The V gene is TRBV7-8, the J gene TRBJ1-1; D gene unclear. Per the germline V gene, CDR1 is SGHVS and CDR2 is FQNEAQ. Trimming pared 5 bases from V and 1 base from J, leaving 17 bases between. There are 16 residues in the CDR3. Written as DNA, the CDR3 is TGTGCCAGCAGCCCCGAACAGCCAGGACCGAACACTGAAGCTTTCTTT. Translated, it gives CASSPEQPGPNTEAFF.

This clonotype was found once. This sequence joins TRBV3-1 and TRBJ1-1; no clear D gene. Germline V gene lookup returns CDR1 LGHDT and CDR2 YNNKEL (reference sequence). V lost 3 bases to trimming and J lost 2 bases, with 13 bases between them. The CDR3 runs 15 residues. CDR3 protein: CASSQIKGRNTEAFF. In DNA, the CDR3 is TGTGCCAGCAGCCAGATCAAGGGCAGAAACACTGAAGCTTTCTTT. The full variable domain, completed using reference TRBV3-1 and TRBJ1-1, is DTAVSQTPKYLVTQMGNDKSIKCEQNLGHDTMYWYKQDSKKFLKIMFSYNNKELIINETVPNRFSPKSPDKAHLNLHINSLELGDSAVYFCASSQIKGRNTEAFFGQGTRLTVV.

This clonotype was seen a handful of times. The chain uses TRBV11-2 and TRBJ2-3, with TRBD1 matching over 7 bases. V was clipped by 1 base and J by 6 bases; unmatched bases: 7. Germline assignment: CDR1 SGHAT and CDR2 FQNNGV. The CDR3 extends over 15 amino acids. CDR3 nucleotides: TGTGCCAGCAGCTTAGTGCAGTGGGGACAGGATACGCAGTATTTT. Protein: CASSLVQWGQDTQYF.

This chain uses TRBV7-9 with TRBJ2-7; the match to TRBD1 covers 7 bases. CDR1 is SEHNR, CDR2 FQNEAQ, per germline (reference sequence). V shed 3 bases and J 5 bases; nucleotides not matched to a gene: 10. There are 15 residues in the CDR3. The CDR3: CASSFPQQGRNEQYF. The DNA of the CDR3 is TGTGCCAGCAGCTTCCCACAACAGGGGCGAAACGAGCAGTACTTC.

This chain connects TRBV7-8 to TRBJ2-2; 7 bases fit TRBD1. CDR3 length: 16 amino acids. V lost 5 bases and J lost 5; bases outside the gene matches: 11. The germline gives CDR1 SGHVS, CDR2 FQNEAQ. In DNA form, the CDR3 reads TGTGCCAGCAGCCTCCTCGACAGGGTTGGTACCGGGGAGCTGTTTTTT. The encoded protein is CASSLLDRVGTGELFF. The whole variable domain, filled in from reference TRBV7-8 and TRBJ2-2, reads GAGVSQSPRYKVAKRGQDVALRCDPISGHVSLFWYQQALGQGPEFLTYFQNEAQLDKSGLPSDRFFAERPEGSVSTLKIQRTQQEDSAVYLCASSLLDRVGTGELFFGEGSRLTVL.

The CDR3 DNA reads TGTGCCAGCAGCCAGAGGGGGTTTAGCACAGATACGCAGTATTTT. Amino acids: CASSQRGFSTDTQYF. The chain uses TRBV14 and TRBJ2-3, with a possible D match to TRBD1 (6 bases). V was pared by 3 bases and J by 0 bases, with 10 bases between. CDR3 length: 15 residues. Germline CDR1 and CDR2: SGHDN and FVKESK. Together with reference TRBV14 and TRBJ2-3, the CDR3 gives the full variable domain: EAGVTQFPSHSVIEKGQTVTLRCDPISGHDNLYWYRRVMGKEIKFLLHFVKESKQDESGMPNNRFLAERTGGTYSTLKVQPAELEDSGVYFCASSQRGFSTDTQYFGPGTRLTVL.

This clonotype was seen a single time. The genes are TRBV4-1 and TRBJ1-6; D gene uncertain. Trimming shortened V by 0 bases and J by 12 bases, and 9 bases separated the two germline ends. This CDR3 has 13 amino acids. CDR1 is MGHRA and CDR2 is YSYEKL in the germline V gene. CDR3 DNA sequence: TGCGCCAGCAGCCAAGAATTCTGGGGACCCCTCCACTTT. This codes for CASSQEFWGPLHF.

This clonotype was found many times. The CDR3 DNA is TGTGCCAGCAGCTTATTTACCCCAGCCGAGGGTTCCTACGAGCAGTACGTC. Translation gives CASSLFTPAEGSYEQYV. The gene calls are TRBV7-6 and TRBJ2-7; a weak D match, TRBD2 (5 bases). CDR3 length: 17 amino acids. V lost 2 bases to trimming and J lost 1 base, with 18 bases between them. CDR1 and CDR2 (germline): SGHVS, FNYEAQ.

Points on this clonotype: Possible read error: a much larger clone is one base away. The chain links TRBV7-6 to TRBJ1-1; D is unresolved. Germline V gene lookup returns CDR1 SGHVS and CDR2 FNYEAQ. The CDR3 is 13 residues long. The CDR3 spells CVSSLARWTEAFF. CDR3 nucleotides: TGTGTCAGCAGCTTGGCACGCTGGACTGAAGCTTTCTTT.

This rearrangement joins TRBV5-4 to TRBJ2-2; TRBD1 aligns across 8 bases. V shed 4 bases and J 7 bases; nucleotides not matched to a gene: 6. The CDR3 spans 14 residues. Germline loops: CDR1 SGHNT, CDR2 YYREEE (reference sequence). CDR3 DNA: TGTGCCAGCAGCCTGGACAGGGAGAACGGGGAGCTGTTTTTT. Translated, it gives CASSLDRENGELFF.

This chain links TRBV5-1 with TRBJ2-7; either TRBD1 or TRBD2 may supply D (5 bases each). CDR3 length: 14 amino acids. Germline values: CDR1 SGHRS, CDR2 YFSETQ. Trimming shortened V by 1 base and J by 3 bases, and 11 bases separated the two germline ends. CDR3 bases: TGCGCCAGCAGCTTGCGGGACCAGAACTACGAGCAGTACTTC. Protein: CASSLRDQNYEQYF.

This chain uses TRBV4-3 with TRBJ2-2; D tentatively fits TRBD1 or TRBD2 (7 bases each). Deletions cut 2 bases from V and 4 bases from J, with 20 bases between. The CDR3 length is 18 residues. The germline V gene has CDR1 LGHNA and CDR2 YSLEER. The CDR3: CASSQPRGAGGITGELFF. Here the CDR3 DNA reads TGCGCCAGCAGCCAACCCCGGGGGGCAGGGGGTATCACCGGGGAGCTGTTTTTT.

V usage is TRBV12-3 or TRBV12-4 and J usage is TRBJ2-3, with TRBD2 matching over 11 bases. The length of the CDR3 is 16 residues. The J segment lost 5 bases and the V segment lost 5 bases, leaving 9 bases of the junction unmatched. This CDR3 reads CASSPDPSGGRDTQYF. CDR3 DNA sequence: TGTGCCAGCAGTCCCGATCCTAGCGGGGGGAGAGATACGCAGTATTTT.

Of note for this clonotype: With a much larger clone just one base away, this may be a read error. As the CDR3 is not closed by the conserved phenylalanine or tryptophan, this likely results from a read error. The chain carries TRBV7-4 and TRBJ2-1, with D uncertain. Germline assignment: CDR1 SGHVT and CDR2 SQSDAQ. V lost 8 bases and J lost 6, with 14 bases in between. CDR3 length: 13 residues. The DNA for the CDR3 is TGTGCCAGCCTATCTCTTGGGATCAATGAGCAGTTCTCC. It translates to CASLSLGINEQFS.

The gene calls are TRBV3-1 and TRBJ2-1; 7 nucleotides match TRBD1. Germline-derived CDR1 and CDR2 are LGHDT and YNNKEL (reference sequence). This CDR3 is 15 amino acids long. The V and J ends lost 3 bases and 8 bases, in that order; junction bases with no gene match: 10. CDR3 region: CASSHSQGVVDEQFF. The CDR3 bases are TGTGCCAGCAGCCACTCTCAGGGGGTTGTGGATGAGCAGTTCTTC.

In regard to this clonotype: Given a much more abundant clone one base away, this may be a read error. J is TRBJ2-3 and V is TRBV11-3; D is perhaps TRBD2 (7 bases). The V gene lost 2 bases and the J gene lost 3 bases, with 12 bases spanning the gap. The CDR3 consists of 15 residues. Germline assignment: CDR1 SGHNT and CDR2 YENEEA. DNA of the CDR3: TGTGCCAGCAGCTTATCGAGGGGGGGAACAGATACGCAGTATTTT. Its translation: CASSLSRGGTDTQYF.

This clonotype was detected ten times or more. The chain is built from TRBV7-8 and TRBJ2-5, with a tentative D call TRBD2 (7 bases). Trimming shortened V by 3 bases and J by 5 bases, and 19 bases separated the two germline ends. Germline V gene data show CDR1 as SGHVS and CDR2 as FQNEAQ. The CDR3 is 16 residues long. The CDR3 here is CASSLDAAGAEETQYF. CDR3 DNA sequence: TGTGCCAGCAGCTTGGACGCCGCGGGGGCTGAGGAGACCCAGTACTTC.

As concerns this clonotype: The conserved final phenylalanine or tryptophan is absent from the CDR3, which likely points to a read error. The chain employs TRBV6-1 and TRBJ2-1; D is perhaps TRBD1 (5 bases). Germline values: CDR1 MNHNS, CDR2 SASEGT. The CDR3 spans 15 residues. Trimming took 4 bases from V and 4 from J, leaving 14 bases between them. The CDR3 here is CASSGGQGAYNEQFC. In nucleotides, the CDR3 is TGTGCCAGCAGTGGTGGACAAGGCGCTTACAATGAGCAGTTCTGC.